This TCR beta chain was identified during a study of CD8 T cells in ankylosing spondylitis listed by TCRdb under 2017. Broadly, across the study: The study profiled T cell receptor beta repertoires in healthy donors and ankylosing spondylitis patients to find disease-linked TCR variants. In total, the full study cohort was made up of 85 to 140 healthy donors and about two dozen ankylosing spondylitis patients. Peripheral blood was sampled, and synovial fluid was also collected from ankylosing spondylitis patients.

The full study reports these points: Some TCR beta motif variants had previously been reported in synovial fluid and blood of reactive arthritis patients, which suggested common disease-initiation mechanisms. A CD8+ phenotype was shown by the disease-linked clones, which were found at relatively low frequencies in peripheral blood. Blood from ankylosing spondylitis patients appeared to be characterized by a TCR beta motif made up of several highly homologous amino acid variants. The disease-linked clones were reported to be significantly enriched in matched synovial fluid samples from ankylosing spondylitis patients.

There are many counts of this clonotype. Its cognate antigen has yet to be identified. Base qualities are missing; no much larger clone stands one base away. Sequencing was performed on an Illumina HiSeq 2500. Quantitative 5'-RACE with molecular barcodes was the method used to prepare the TCR beta libraries. The authors' analysis ran thus. To identify disease-linked TCR variants, a new computational method was used, one built on a probabilistic model of VDJ rearrangement. In TCRdb, the public reads were trimmed at Q25 with fastp and aligned with MiXCR, with productive beta chains retained. Identical CDR3 protein sequences are pooled into one entry, listed with their most common genes and DNA. Clone size and V and J calls follow TCRdb, not the original study. The sample table lists around 130,000 distinct CDR3 sequences, over 6.5% of them with a count of one. The ten largest clones represent more than 10% of the sample.

Taken from cysteine to phenylalanine, the CDR3 has 15 residues. Just the 45-base CDR3 DNA is kept, in frame starting at base 1. The germline V gene provides CDR1 SQVTM and CDR2 ANQGSEA. V has 7 bases trimmed and J has 9 bases trimmed; junction bases matching no gene number 16. Rearrangement joined TRBV29-1 to TRBJ2-1; TRBD2 lines up with 9 middle nucleotides. The sequenced sample consisted of blood, either unsorted or a sorted T cell fraction (not recorded which). This clonotype was sampled from a male donor with ankylosing spondylitis or in good health (not recorded which). The DNA sequence is TGCAGCGCCAGACGACTAGCGGAGAGAGTGGGTGAGCAGTTCTTC. The translation is CSARRLAERVGEQFF.